This T cell receptor (beta chain) was captured in a study of monozygotic twins with inflammatory bowel disease. TCRdb reworked the 5' RACE reads into one entry per CDR3 protein, no DNA. The sample is made up of around 450,000 distinct CDR3 sequences, and the top ten hold 2% to 2.5% of it. CDR1 KGHSH and CDR2 LQKENI come from the germline V gene. This CDR3 region has 15 residues. The V call is TRBV18, the J call TRBJ1-2. This receptor was identified in a human donor with ulcerative colitis or Crohn's disease, or a healthy co-twin of an affected twin (not recorded which). The sequenced material came from blood. The CDR3 is CASSPLDELAYGYTF.